These 27 T cell receptor beta chains came from one sample sequenced in a study of blood T cell repertoires in COVID-19. TCRdb's copy holds only in-frame clones and misses some; the assay was immunoSEQ multiplex PCR. This sample has about 240,000 clones, with around 85% found just once. The material sequenced was peripheral blood. All receptors derive from a woman aged 80 or over with acute or convalescent COVID-19.

This clone was seen only once. This chain links TRBV3-1 (or the pseudogene TRBV3-2) with TRBJ2-1; 15 bases align to TRBD2. The length of the CDR3 is 16 residues. The V segment lost 4 bases and the J segment 4 bases; nucleotides outside the gene matches: 2. Germline V gene lookup returns CDR1 LGHDT and CDR2 YNNKEL (reference sequence). The CDR3 region is CASSLGTSGGYNEQFF. In DNA, the CDR3 is TGTGCCAGCAGCCTAGGGACTAGCGGGGGGTACAATGAGCAGTTCTTC.

V is TRBV11-3 and J is TRBJ1-1, with D possibly being TRBD1 (5 bases). With 1 base removed from V and 2 bases from J, the gap between germline ends came to 11 bases. Germline CDR1 and CDR2: SGHNT and YENEEA. The CDR3 has 15 amino acids. The CDR3 reads CASSLVYGGNTEAFF. As DNA, the CDR3 is TGTGCCAGCAGCTTAGTCTACGGGGGTAACACTGAAGCTTTCTTT.

V is TRBV18 and J is TRBJ1-3; TRBD1 agrees at 8 bases. This CDR3 contains 16 residues. Trimming at V came to 4 bases and at J to 1 base, leaving 6 bases not matched to a gene. Germline V lookup: CDR1 KGHSH, CDR2 LQKENI. CDR3 sequence: CASSQGQGSSGNTIYF. The CDR3 nucleotides read TGTGCCAGCTCACAAGGACAGGGAAGTTCTGGAAACACCATATATTTT.

This rearrangement joins TRBV2 to TRBJ1-4; 8 bases map to TRBD1. Germline lookup yields CDR1 SNHLY and CDR2 FYNNEI. This CDR3 has 16 residues. The V segment lost 2 bases and the J segment 10 bases; nucleotides outside the gene matches: 12. DNA for the CDR3: TGTGCCAGCAGTGAAAATTCTGGGCAGGGGGCAGGAAAACTGTTTTTT. This translates into CASSENSGQGAGKLFF.

The rearrangement uses TRBV27 and TRBJ2-7; 9 bases are a match to TRBD1. The CDR3 sequence is 13 residues long. V lost 6 bases, J lost 4 bases, and 4 bases stayed unmatched. Germline V gene data show CDR1 as MNHEY and CDR2 as SMNVEV (reference sequence). The CDR3 DNA sequence: TGTGCCAGCAGGGGGACAGGGTATTACGAGCAGTACTTC. This codes for CASRGTGYYEQYF.

The gene calls are TRBV5-4 and TRBJ2-1; D is possibly TRBD2 (6 bases). V was cut by 2 bases and J by 6 bases, with 12 bases left in between. CDR1 SGHNT and CDR2 YYREEE come from the germline V gene (reference sequence). The CDR3 has 14 amino acids. CDR3: CASSLVGGRNEQFF. The CDR3 nucleotides read TGTGCCAGCAGCTTAGTCGGAGGGCGCAATGAGCAGTTCTTC.

The chain couples TRBV6-6 to TRBJ1-6; 8 bases match TRBD1. J was trimmed by 5 bases and V by 10 bases; bases with no gene match: 7. There are 14 residues in the CDR3. Germline assignment: CDR1 MNHNY and CDR2 SVGAGI (reference sequence). The CDR3 region has the DNA TGTGCCACCCTGGACAGGGCCAATAATTCACCCCTCCACTTT. Encoded protein: CATLDRANNSPLHF.

The V call is TRBV14, the J call TRBJ1-6; D gene ambiguous. The CDR3 runs to 13 residues. Germline lookup yields CDR1 SGHDN and CDR2 FVKESK. Deletions cut 7 bases from V and 10 bases from J, with 14 bases between. CDR3 DNA sequence: TGTGCCAGCATTATGGGGTGCGGGTCACCCCTCCACTTT. Translated: CASIMGCGSPLHF.

The V call is TRBV18, the J call TRBJ1-1; D unresolved. Germline V gives CDR1 KGHSH, CDR2 LQKENI. CDR3 length: 15 amino acids. Trimming removed 1 base from V and 1 base from J, with 10 bases in between. The DNA of the CDR3 is TGTGCCAGCTCACCACTCGGCAGAGGGAACACTGAAGCTTTCTTT. Protein: CASSPLGRGNTEAFF.

The chain recombines TRBV20-1 with TRBJ1-1; D ambiguous. V was shortened by 3 bases and J by 0 bases, with 14 bases between the two germline ends. The CDR3 runs to 15 residues. In germline, CDR1 is DFQATT, CDR2 SNEGSKA (reference sequence). The CDR3, as DNA: TGCAGTGCTAGTGGGGAGGCCGGTTTGAACACTGAAGCTTTCTTT. It encodes CSASGEAGLNTEAFF.

Notes on this clone: The same CDR3 also results from other DNA sequences found in this sample. This chain links TRBV2 with TRBJ1-5, with D uncertain. The V end was cut by 2 bases, the J end by 0 bases, with 8 bases between. The CDR3 runs 15 residues. Per germline, CDR1 SNHLY and CDR2 FYNNEI. The CDR3 nucleotides are TGTGCCAGCAGTGAATCGGGATATAGCAATCAGCCCCAGCATTTT. The encoded protein is CASSESGYSNQPQHF.

The J gene is TRBJ2-1, the V gene TRBV5-1; 11 bases are shared with TRBD2. The CDR3 contains 18 residues. V was clipped by 1 base and J by 1 base; unmatched bases: 7. Germline CDR1 reads SGHRS; CDR2 reads YFSETQ. Here the CDR3 DNA reads TGCGCCAGCAGCTTGCATAGCGGGGGGGCGGTTTCCTACAATGAGCAGTTCTTC. Its translation is CASSLHSGGAVSYNEQFF.

The chain uses TRBV5-1 and TRBJ1-3; D gene uncertain. The CDR3 totals 14 residues. From germline, CDR1 is SGHRS and CDR2 YFSETQ. Trimming pared 0 bases from V and 0 bases from J, leaving 4 bases between. CDR3 sequence reads: CASSLGSSGNTIYF. The DNA of the CDR3 is TGCGCCAGCAGCTTGGGCAGCTCTGGAAACACCATATATTTT.

CDR3 bases: TGTGCCAGCAGTTTTCTACCGAAAGCGGAGACCCAGTACTTC. As protein: CASSFLPKAETQYF. The gene calls are TRBV27 and TRBJ2-5, with D unresolved. Trimming removed 3 bases at V and 5 bases at J, with 13 bases between. Looked up from germline, CDR1 is MNHEY and CDR2 is SMNVEV (reference sequence). The CDR3 sequence is 14 residues long.

This sequence joins TRBV18 and TRBJ2-7; 8 bases are a match to TRBD2. Germline assignment: CDR1 KGHSH and CDR2 LQKENI. V dropped 3 bases and J dropped 2; count of bases not matched to a gene: 12. The CDR3 runs to 17 residues. DNA of the CDR3: TGTGCCAGCTCACCCGGCACGGGCGGGGGGATGCCCTACGAGCAGTACTTC. Translating gives CASSPGTGGGMPYEQYF. Full variable domain (outside the CDR3, taken from reference TRBV18 and TRBJ2-7): NAGVMQNPRHLVRRRGQEARLRCSPMKGHSHVYWYRQLPEEGLKFMVYLQKENIIDESGMPKERFSAEFPKEGPSILRIQQVVRGDSAAYFCASSPGTGGGMPYEQYFGPGTRLTVT.

The chain couples TRBV7-8 to TRBJ1-4; 8 bases map to TRBD1. The CDR3 spans 16 residues. V shed 9 bases and J 3 bases; nucleotides not matched to a gene: 12. The germline V gene encodes CDR1 SGHVS and CDR2 FQNEAQ. The CDR3: CASSHRRDRSNEKLFF. The CDR3 DNA is TGTGCCAGTTCCCACCGCAGGGACAGGTCTAATGAAAAACTGTTTTTT.

The chain recombines TRBV3-1 (or the pseudogene TRBV3-2) with TRBJ1-2; D not resolved. In germline, CDR1 is LGHDT, CDR2 YNNKEL (reference sequence). The CDR3 is 14 amino acids. V gave up 1 base and J gave up 7 bases, with 13 bases separating them. CDR3 sequence: CASSQGYTPGGYTF. The CDR3 DNA sequence: TGTGCCAGCAGCCAAGGCTACACCCCGGGTGGCTACACCTTC.

The chain links TRBV28 to TRBJ1-6, with no clear D. Trimming took off 5 bases at V and 13 bases at J, with 9 bases between the two ends. CDR3 length: 11 residues. Looked up from germline, CDR1 is MDHEN and CDR2 is SYDVKM. The CDR3 DNA reads TGTGCCAGCAGTCGGTCCCGGCCCCTCCACTTT. Protein product: CASSRSRPLHF.

The chain carries TRBV3-1 (or the pseudogene TRBV3-2) and TRBJ2-1; perhaps TRBD2 as D (5 bases). The CDR3 loop spans 16 amino acids. Germline V CDR1 and CDR2: LGHDT, YNNKEL (reference sequence). V was clipped by 1 base and J by 8 bases, with 18 bases between them. This CDR3 is CASSQVFGLLGDEQFF. For the CDR3, the DNA is TGTGCCAGCAGCCAAGTATTTGGGCTCCTCGGGGATGAGCAGTTCTTC.

V is TRBV6-1 and J is TRBJ1-2; possible D gene TRBD1, 5 bases. The CDR3 sequence is 16 residues long. Trimming removed 0 bases at V and 4 bases at J, with 15 bases between. Germline assignment: CDR1 MNHNS and CDR2 SASEGT. The CDR3 region has the DNA TGTGCCAGCAGTGAAGCGCCGGCCAGGGTCGGCTATGGCTACACCTTC. It encodes CASSEAPARVGYGYTF.

The rearrangement joins TRBV19 to TRBJ1-2; no definite D call. Trimming stripped 8 bases from V and 0 bases from J, with 10 bases between. Germline CDR1 and CDR2: LNHDA and SQIVND (reference sequence). The CDR3 totals 13 residues. DNA of the CDR3: TGTGCCAGTGGAGCCAGATCTAACTATGGCTACACCTTC. Protein sequence: CASGARSNYGYTF.

V and J are TRBV3-1 (or the pseudogene TRBV3-2) and TRBJ2-1, with TRBD2 matching 7 bases. The V gene's germline CDR1 is LGHDT and CDR2 YNNKEL (reference sequence). With 4 bases clipped from V and 6 bases from J, the junction kept 15 bases outside the gene matches. This CDR3 spans 17 amino acids. The DNA for the CDR3 is TGTGCCAGCAGCCGTCGACAAGACTCTTGGGGGGGCAATGAGCAGTTCTTC. Amino acid sequence: CASSRRQDSWGGNEQFF.

The chain combines TRBV6-5 with TRBJ2-7, with 9 bases lining up with TRBD1. Per the germline V gene, CDR1 is MNHEY and CDR2 is SVGAGI. This CDR3 comprises 15 residues. V was pared by 4 bases and J by 4 bases, with 8 bases of the junction left unmatched. In DNA, the CDR3 is TGTGCCAGCAGTTCTACAGGGGGCGCAGGGTACGAGCAGTACTTC. This translates into CASSSTGGAGYEQYF.

This chain uses TRBV27 with TRBJ1-2; TRBD1 is a possible D gene (5 bases). The germline V gene has CDR1 MNHEY and CDR2 SMNVEV (reference sequence). The CDR3 is 16 residues long. Trimming stripped 0 bases from V and 3 bases from J, with 14 bases between. CDR3 bases: TGTGCCAGCAGTTTATCCCAGGGTGGGTTCCACTATGGCTACACCTTC. This codes for CASSLSQGGFHYGYTF.

The V and J genes are TRBV20-1 and TRBJ2-1, with a possible D match to TRBD2 (7 bases). V was shortened by 3 bases and J by 2 bases, with 11 bases between the two germline ends. The germline V gene encodes CDR1 DFQATT and CDR2 SNEGSKA (reference sequence). The CDR3 runs 14 residues. The CDR3 sequence: CSASEGGPYNEQFF. CDR3 coding DNA: TGCAGTGCTAGTGAGGGGGGGCCCTACAATGAGCAGTTCTTC.

V and J are TRBV28 and TRBJ2-5, with a tentative D call TRBD2 (5 bases). Germline lookup yields CDR1 MDHEN and CDR2 SYDVKM. Trimming stripped 8 bases from V and 1 base from J, with 14 bases between. This CDR3 contains 14 residues. The CDR3 loop reads CASGSTGFQETQYF. DNA of the CDR3: TGTGCCAGCGGATCCACGGGATTCCAAGAGACCCAGTACTTC.

The chain recombines TRBV9 with TRBJ2-2; D possibly corresponds to TRBD2 (6 bases). This CDR3 has 16 residues. Germline lookup yields CDR1 SGDLS and CDR2 YYNGEE. V was trimmed by 0 bases and J by 1 base, leaving 10 bases between them. CDR3 in DNA: TGTGCCAGCAGCGTAGTGGCGGGGAAGAACACCGGGGAGCTGTTTTTT. This gives the protein CASSVVAGKNTGELFF.